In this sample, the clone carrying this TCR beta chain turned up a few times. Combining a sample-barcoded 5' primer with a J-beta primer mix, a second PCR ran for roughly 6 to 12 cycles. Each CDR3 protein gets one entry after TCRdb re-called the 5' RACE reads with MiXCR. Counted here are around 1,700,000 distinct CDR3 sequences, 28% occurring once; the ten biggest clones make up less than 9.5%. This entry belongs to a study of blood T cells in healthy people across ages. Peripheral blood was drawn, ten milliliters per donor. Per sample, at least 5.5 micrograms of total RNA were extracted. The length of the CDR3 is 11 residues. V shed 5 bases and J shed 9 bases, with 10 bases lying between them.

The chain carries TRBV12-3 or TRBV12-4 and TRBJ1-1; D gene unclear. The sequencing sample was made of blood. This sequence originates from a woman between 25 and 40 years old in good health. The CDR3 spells CASSLQVKAFF. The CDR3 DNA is TGTGCCAGCAGTCTCCAGGTTAAAGCTTTCTTT.